These 25 T cell receptor beta chains came from one sample sequenced in a study of B cell selection in AIRE deficiency. Sequencing used immunoSEQ multiplex PCR; TCRdb keeps in-frame clones, though not all of them. The table has about 21,000 clones, roughly 93% seen once. Regulatory T cells were sorted as CD4+CD25hiCD127low/negative. Material for sequencing was Tregs sorted from PBMCs. Receptor source: a human donor with AIRE deficiency.

The CDR3 sequence: CASSVEVGNEQFF. CDR3 nucleotide sequence: TGTGCCAGCAGCGTAGAGGTTGGCAATGAGCAGTTCTTC. The chain has TRBV9 and TRBJ2-1; unclear D gene. CDR1 SGDLS and CDR2 YYNGEE come from the germline V gene. The CDR3 length is 13 residues. Between the trimmed V and J ends, which lost 0 bases and 6 bases, there was a span of 7 bases.

The chain couples TRBV30 to TRBJ2-1; D gene unclear. Per the germline V gene, CDR1 is GTSNPN and CDR2 is SVGIG (reference sequence). The CDR3 is made up of 13 amino acids. V lost 4 bases, J lost 7 bases, and 14 bases lay in between. For the CDR3, the DNA is TGTGCCTGGACCGAACAGCTAGGTAATGAGCAGTTCTTC. Amino acid sequence: CAWTEQLGNEQFF. Full variable domain (remainder filled in from reference TRBV30 and TRBJ2-1): SQTIHQWPATLVQPVGSPLSLECTVEGTSNPNLYWYRQAAGRGLQLLFYSVGIGQISSEVPQNLSASRPQDRQFILSSKKLLLSDSGFYLCAWTEQLGNEQFFGPGTRLTVL.

This sequence joins TRBV4-3 and TRBJ2-7, with 7 bases that match TRBD2. Germline lookup yields CDR1 LGHNA and CDR2 YSLEER. This CDR3 spans 15 amino acids. The V and J ends lost 1 base and 2 bases, in that order; junction bases with no gene match: 5. For the CDR3, the DNA is TGCGCCAGCAGCCAAGTCTGGGGGGGAACCTACGAGCAGTACTTC. Translating gives CASSQVWGGTYEQYF.

This clone has a single count. The CDR3 is CASRRTGGYEQYF. The CDR3 DNA reads TGTGCCAGCAGACGGACAGGGGGCTACGAGCAGTACTTC. The chain carries TRBV5-8 and TRBJ2-7; 10 bases match TRBD1. The CDR3 has 13 amino acids. Germline V gives CDR1 SGHTS, CDR2 YDEGEE. Unmatched junction bases numbered 2, after V lost 5 bases and J lost 3 bases.

The V call is TRBV7-6, the J call TRBJ2-3, with no clear D. The CDR3 consists of 15 residues. The germline V gene encodes CDR1 SGHVS and CDR2 FNYEAQ. V dropped 3 bases and J dropped 0 bases, with 10 bases sitting between them. The CDR3 DNA reads as TGTGCCAGCAGCTTTCTTGGGGAAAGCACAGATACGCAGTATTTT. It yields the protein CASSFLGESTDTQYF.

The V call is TRBV7-8, the J call TRBJ2-7; D unresolved. Germline V gene sequence: CDR1 SGHVS, CDR2 FQNEAQ. The CDR3 runs 14 residues. Deletions cut 4 bases from V and 0 bases from J, with 10 bases between. The CDR3 nucleotides are TGTGCCAGCAGCTCCAGGTTCTACTCCTACGAGCAGTACTTC. Its translation: CASSSRFYSYEQYF.

This chain joins TRBV7-2 and TRBJ2-2, with 10 bases lining up with TRBD2. Germline V gene data show CDR1 as SGHTA and CDR2 as FQGNSA. The length of the CDR3 is 16 residues. Trimming at V came to 4 bases and at J to 6 bases, leaving 8 bases not matched to a gene. The CDR3 reads CASSYLAGVVSGELFF. The CDR3 nucleotides read TGTGCCAGCAGCTATCTAGCGGGAGTTGTATCCGGGGAGCTGTTTTTT.

The genes are TRBV29-1 and TRBJ2-2; 8 bases fit TRBD1. The germline CDR1 and CDR2 sequences are SQVTM and ANQGSEA. J gave up 2 bases and V 0 bases, and 2 bases lay outside the gene matches. The CDR3 is 15 amino acids. DNA for the CDR3: TGCAGCGTTGAAGACAGGGGGCGAAACACCGGGGAGCTGTTTTTT. Amino acids: CSVEDRGRNTGELFF.

The V call is TRBV19, the J call TRBJ1-4; D not certain. Germline-derived CDR1 and CDR2 are LNHDA and SQIVND (reference sequence). This CDR3 has 15 residues. The germline V and J ends were trimmed by 3 bases and 5 bases, with 13 bases remaining between them. As DNA, the CDR3 is TGTGCCAGTAGTATTCGTTTTCGTGGGAATGAAAAACTGTTTTTT. This codes for CASSIRFRGNEKLFF.

The V call is TRBV7-2, the J call TRBJ2-5; 9 positions agree with TRBD1. CDR3 length: 16 amino acids. V lost 4 bases to trimming and J lost 6 bases; unmatched junction nucleotides: 12. Germline assignment: CDR1 SGHTA and CDR2 FQGNSA. In DNA form, the CDR3 reads TGTGCCAGCAGCTCACCCGCACAGGGGGCGCCTCAGACCCAGTACTTC. This gives the protein CASSSPAQGAPQTQYF.

The chain has TRBV21-1 and TRBJ2-5; TRBD2 was called by the table and not checked on the DNA. TRBJ2-7 matches the DNA end more closely, so the J call is doubtful. TRBV21-1 is a pseudogene segment. The CDR3 is 21 amino acids. CDR3 in amino acids: CASSKARQDSYRGGFADEQYF. The CDR3 DNA is TGTGCCAGCAGCAAAGCCCGACAGGATTCATATCGGGGGGGCTTTGCTGACGAGCAGTACTTC.

The chain couples TRBV6-1 to TRBJ2-3; unclear D gene. V lost 5 bases and J lost 0, with 6 bases in between. This CDR3 has 13 amino acids. Germline CDR1 reads MNHNS; CDR2 reads SASEGT. The CDR3 spells CASSPDSTDTQYF. The CDR3 DNA sequence: TGTGCCAGCAGTCCCGACAGCACAGATACGCAGTATTTT.

The rearrangement joins TRBV27 to TRBJ2-4; a weak D match, TRBD2 (7 bases). The CDR3 is 14 amino acids. Trimming left V 6 bases short and J 5 bases short, with 14 bases between. Germline V gene data show CDR1 as MNHEY and CDR2 as SMNVEV (reference sequence). The CDR3 spells CASSRRGGQNIQYF. As DNA, the CDR3 is TGTGCCAGCAGCCGAAGGGGGGGGCAAAACATTCAGTACTTC.

The rearrangement links TRBV6-6 to TRBJ1-2; TRBD1 matches 9 bases. Per the germline V gene, CDR1 is MNHNY and CDR2 is SVGAGI (reference sequence). Trimming cost V 6 bases and J 7 bases; bases outside gene matches: 9. The CDR3 extends over 14 amino acids. CDR3 region: CASRQDRGKGGYTF. In DNA, the CDR3 is TGTGCCAGCAGACAAGACAGGGGGAAGGGTGGCTACACCTTC.

This chain uses TRBV2 with TRBJ1-1; 9 positions agree with TRBD1. Germline CDR1 SNHLY, CDR2 FYNNEI. CDR3 length: 13 amino acids. V shed 8 bases and J 4 bases; nucleotides not matched to a gene: 5. The CDR3 coding sequence is TGTGCCAGCGCGGGACAGGGTGTCACTGAAGCTTTCTTT. This translates into CASAGQGVTEAFF.

This sequence joins TRBV7-9 and TRBJ1-4; D remains ambiguous. The V and J ends lost 4 bases and 8 bases respectively, with 14 bases between them. The CDR3 is made up of 14 amino acids. Germline CDR1 reads SEHNR; CDR2 reads FQNEAQ (reference sequence). CDR3: CASSSGGRSEKLFF. The CDR3 region has the DNA TGTGCCAGCAGCTCGGGAGGGCGCAGCGAAAAACTGTTTTTT.

This clone was recorded only once. The CDR3, as DNA: TGTGCCAGCAGTTACGAAGGGAGGACTGAAGCTTTCTTT. It translates to CASSYEGRTEAFF. This chain links TRBV6-6 with TRBJ1-1; D is uncertain. Germline-derived CDR1 and CDR2 are MNHNY and SVGAGI (reference sequence). The length of the CDR3 is 13 residues. Deletions cut 2 bases from V and 5 bases from J, with 9 bases between.

This sequence joins TRBV29-1 and TRBJ1-1; D possibly corresponds to TRBD1 (6 bases). V lost 5 bases and J 1 base, leaving 14 bases between the germline ends. The germline V gene encodes CDR1 SQVTM and CDR2 ANQGSEA. This CDR3 has 14 amino acids. The CDR3 sequence: CSVTPGGSNTEAFF. The CDR3, as DNA: TGCAGCGTTACCCCGGGGGGCTCGAACACTGAAGCTTTCTTT.

The chain joins TRBV28 to TRBJ2-5; D ambiguous. The J call could be wrong; TRBJ2-7 is a better fit for the DNA end. The CDR3 is made up of 15 amino acids. Per germline, CDR1 MDHEN and CDR2 SYDVKM. The chain's CDR3 is CASSYHLGSSYEQYF. The CDR3 nucleotides read TGTGCCAGCAGTTACCATTTGGGGTCCTCCTACGAGCAGTACTTC.

This sequence joins TRBV10-2 and TRBJ1-2, with TRBD1 as a possible D gene (5 bases). Trimming removed 8 bases at V and 2 bases at J, with 18 bases between. The CDR3 has 15 amino acids. The germline CDR1 and CDR2 sequences are WSHSY and SAAADI. The CDR3 here is CASGGGTAINYGYTF. The CDR3, as DNA: TGCGCCAGCGGTGGGGGTACAGCTATCAACTATGGCTACACCTTC.

The gene calls are TRBV9 and TRBJ2-7, with a weak D call TRBD1 (6 bases). The CDR3 consists of 16 residues. V was cut by 0 bases and J by 8 bases, with 21 bases left in between. CDR1 is SGDLS and CDR2 is YYNGEE in the germline V gene. DNA for the CDR3: TGTGCCAGCAGCGTAGAGAGTGGGTCGAGGGGACATAAGCAGTACTTC. Translated: CASSVESGSRGHKQYF.

The chain combines TRBV5-4 with TRBJ2-7, with TRBD1 matching over 9 bases. The CDR3 extends over 14 amino acids. Per the germline V gene, CDR1 is SGHNT and CDR2 is YYREEE (reference sequence). Trimming took 3 bases from V and 0 from J; bases not matched to a gene: 1. CDR3 region: CASSSTGGSYEQYF. Written as DNA, the CDR3 is TGTGCCAGCAGCTCGACAGGGGGCTCCTACGAGCAGTACTTC. Complete variable domain (other parts from reference TRBV5-4 and TRBJ2-7): ETGVTQSPTHLIKTRGQQVTLRCSSQSGHNTVSWYQQALGQGPQFIFQYYREEENGRGNFPPRFSGLQFPNYSSELNVNALELDDSALYLCASSSTGGSYEQYFGPGTRLTVT.

V gene TRBV7-9 combines with J gene TRBJ2-1; TRBD2 matches 9 bases. The germline CDR1 and CDR2 sequences are SEHNR and FQNEAQ (reference sequence). The CDR3 length is 16 residues. V lost 8 bases and J lost 0; bases outside the gene matches: 8. CDR3 sequence (DNA): TGTGCCAGCGGACCGACTAGCGGATACTCCTACAATGAGCAGTTCTTC. It translates to CASGPTSGYSYNEQFF.

The J gene is TRBJ1-6, the V gene TRBV27; D not certain. Trimming left V 6 bases short and J 11 bases short, with 23 bases between. The CDR3 loop spans 16 amino acids. Germline assignment: CDR1 MNHEY and CDR2 SMNVEV (reference sequence). CDR3 coding DNA: TGTGCCAGCAGCCATTACGGCACCGGTGGGATCACACCCCTCCACTTT. It yields the protein CASSHYGTGGITPLHF.

The chain carries TRBV28 and TRBJ2-7; TRBD1 agrees at 8 bases. This CDR3 comprises 14 residues. Germline-derived CDR1 and CDR2 are MDHEN and SYDVKM. The trim removed 2 bases at V and 4 bases at J, leaving 4 bases unmatched. As DNA, the CDR3 is TGTGCCAGCAGTTTAGCAGGGGGCGTGTACGAGCAGTACTTC. Protein sequence: CASSLAGGVYEQYF. Based on the CDR3 plus reference TRBV28 and TRBJ2-7, the full variable domain is DVKVTQSSRYLVKRTGEKVFLECVQDMDHENMFWYRQDPGLGLRLIYFSYDVKMKEKGDIPEGYSVSREKKERFSLILESASTNQTSMYLCASSLAGGVYEQYFGPGTRLTVT.